Presented here are 11 T cell receptor beta chains from one specimen sequenced in a study of blood T cell repertoires in COVID-19 (dated by TCRdb to 2019 to 2021). Libraries were built with the immunoSEQ multiplex PCR assay. TCRdb stores this immuneACCESS table with in-frame sequences only. Part of the clones is absent; in the studies checked, under half of the shortfall reflects unresolved V genes, and no reason is known for the rest. The sample contains 100,000 to 150,000 clones, roughly 87% of them found a single time. Of the sample, about a quarter falls within the top ten clones. Sequencing used peripheral blood. The origin of the receptors is a woman over 75 with acute or convalescent COVID-19.

This chain uses TRBV7-8 with TRBJ2-1; TRBD1 matches 7 bases. Germline trimming cut 8 bases from V and 6 bases from J; bases unmatched to any gene: 10. CDR3 length equals 14 residues. Per germline, CDR1 SGHVS and CDR2 FQNEAQ. CDR3 protein: CASQDRATRNEQFF. The CDR3 DNA reads as TGTGCCAGCCAAGACAGGGCAACCCGCAATGAGCAGTTCTTC.

V and J are TRBV20-1 and TRBJ2-1; the match to TRBD1 covers 7 bases. V trimming: 4 bases; J trimming: 12 bases; junction bases outside the gene matches: 6. CDR1 and CDR2 from the germline V gene are DFQATT and SNEGSKA (reference sequence). The CDR3 has 11 amino acids. The CDR3 DNA follows: TGCAGTGCTATGCCACAGGGGCGGCAGTTCTTC. Residues: CSAMPQGRQFF.

The sample holds one count of this clone. The chain combines TRBV10-3 with TRBJ1-3, with D maybe TRBD1 (6 bases). Trimming stripped 5 bases from V and 0 bases from J, with 14 bases between. This CDR3 region has 16 residues. Germline CDR1 is ENHRY and CDR2 is SYGVKD. This CDR3 is CAISRQALSSGNTIYF. The CDR3 DNA follows: TGTGCCATCAGTCGACAGGCCCTAAGCTCTGGAAACACCATATATTTT.

J is TRBJ2-5 and V is TRBV5-5; 11 nucleotides align to TRBD2. V lost 4 bases to trimming and J lost 5 bases; unmatched junction nucleotides: 10. This CDR3 is 16 amino acids long. Looked up from germline, CDR1 is SGHKS and CDR2 is YYEKEE (reference sequence). The DNA for the CDR3 is TGTGCCAGCAGCCCGACCGGGACTAGCGGTTTTGAGACCCAGTACTTC. Protein product: CASSPTGTSGFETQYF. Supplemented by reference TRBV5-5 and TRBJ2-5, the full variable domain reads DAGVTQSPTHLIKTRGQQVTLRCSPISGHKSVSWYQQVLGQGPQFIFQYYEKEERGRGNFPDRFSARQFPNYSSELNVNALLLGDSALYLCASSPTGTSGFETQYFGPGTRLLVL.

The CDR3 DNA reads TGTGCCACCAGTGTGGGGGGAACCAATGAGCAGTTCTTC. Residues: CATSVGGTNEQFF. This chain uses TRBV24-1 with TRBJ2-1; D may be TRBD2 (6 bases). Trimming removed 5 bases from V and 6 bases from J, with 10 bases in between. Germline-derived CDR1 and CDR2 are KGHDR and SFDVKD. This CDR3 has 13 residues.

As DNA, the CDR3 is TGTGCCAGCAGCCAATTCATCGGCGGTAGAGAGACCCAGTACTTC. It is translated as CASSQFIGGRETQYF. This chain links TRBV3-1 (or the pseudogene TRBV3-2) with TRBJ2-5; the D is unclear. Trimming cost V 2 bases and J 4 bases, with 14 bases left between them. Germline V gene sequence: CDR1 LGHDT, CDR2 YNNKEL (reference sequence). This CDR3 has 15 residues.

The chain uses TRBV11-3 and TRBJ2-1, with 9 bases that match TRBD1. This CDR3 spans 15 amino acids. Germline values: CDR1 SGHNT, CDR2 YENEEA. V dropped 8 bases and J dropped 9; count of bases not matched to a gene: 14. The CDR3 protein is CASSRGTGSGSEQFF. CDR3 in DNA: TGTGCCAGCTCACGGGGGACAGGGTCCGGCAGTGAGCAGTTCTTC.

This chain links TRBV7-9 with TRBJ2-2, with unresolved D. Germline CDR1 is SEHNR and CDR2 is FQNEAQ (reference sequence). Trimming removed 1 base at V and 6 bases at J, with 3 bases between. This CDR3 is 12 amino acids long. CDR3 nucleotides: TGTGCCAGCAGCTTAGACTCCGGGGAGCTGTTTTTT. This gives the protein CASSLDSGELFF.

This rearrangement joins TRBV7-6 to TRBJ1-2; a weak D match, TRBD1 (5 bases). In germline, CDR1 is SGHVS, CDR2 FNYEAQ. The CDR3 loop spans 13 amino acids. Between the trimmed V and J ends, which lost 0 bases and 4 bases, there was a span of 6 bases. Here the CDR3 DNA reads TGTGCCAGCAGCTTAGCCGACAGCTATGGCTACACCTTC. As protein: CASSLADSYGYTF. Drawing the rest from reference TRBV7-6 and TRBJ1-2, the complete variable domain is GAGVSQSPRYKVTKRGQDVALRCDPISGHVSLYWYRQALGQGPEFLTYFNYEAQQDKSGLPNDRFSAERPEGSISTLTIQRTEQRDSAMYRCASSLADSYGYTFGSGTRLTVV.

In its sample, this clone was seen once. The J gene is TRBJ1-1, the V gene TRBV5-1, with D perhaps TRBD1 (5 bases). With 4 bases removed from V and 4 bases from J, the gap between germline ends came to 14 bases. The germline V gene has CDR1 SGHRS and CDR2 YFSETQ. The CDR3 is made up of 14 amino acids. In DNA, the CDR3 is TGCGCCAGCAGCATTGGCAGGCAGGGCACTGAAGCTTTCTTT. It is translated as CASSIGRQGTEAFF.

The chain links TRBV5-6 to TRBJ2-3; 7 nucleotides align to TRBD2. CDR1 is SGHDT and CDR2 is YYEEEE in the germline V gene. After removal of 2 bases from V and 0 bases from J, the junction contained 6 bases not matched to a gene. This CDR3 has 16 amino acids. CDR3 in amino acids: CASSLPGGGSTDTQYF. The CDR3 DNA is TGTGCCAGCAGCTTACCTGGGGGAGGGAGCACAGATACGCAGTATTTT.